This TCR beta chain was sequenced for a study of blood T cell repertoires in COVID-19. Overall study: The United States, Italy and Spain were the sources of the acute and convalescent COVID-19 samples. From T cells, B-cell-depleted T cells, or PBMCs came the material, which was cDNA or gDNA.

Germline V gives CDR1 SGHRS, CDR2 YFSETQ. After removal of 4 bases from V and 7 bases from J, the junction contained 7 bases not matched to a gene. CDR3 size: 14 residues. Per the authors' pipeline: From reference gene primer amplification, estimates of nucleated cell counts were derived. TCRdb keeps only in-frame clones here, not all; method: immunoSEQ multiplex PCR. V, J and clone size were drawn from that table, and D and trimming were deduced from the DNA. The sample records about 200,000 clones, 70% to 80% being singletons. The receptor was isolated from a woman aged 40-49 years with COVID-19, enrolled during active disease. The specimen sequenced was peripheral blood. This rearrangement joins TRBV5-1 to TRBJ1-4; 7 bases align to TRBD1. The CDR3 sequence: CASSPGTASEKLFF. The CDR3 DNA reads as TGCGCCAGCAGCCCTGGGACAGCCTCTGAAAAACTGTTTTTT.